A selection of T cell receptor beta chains follows, all from one sample in a study of a mutant IDH1 vaccine in newly diagnosed glioma. Sequencing was performed with immunoSEQ multiplex PCR; in TCRdb, only in-frame clones are kept and a portion is missing. Of 52,000 or so clones in the sample, 80% were seen once. No antigens are known for them. The sample in question was PBMCs, obtained from a glioma patient whose treatment included an IDH1 peptide vaccine. These receptors were collected from a man aged 40-55 years with glioma. Each CDR3 is given with its conserved first and last residue. D genes are given only for firm matches. Size is stated for part of the rows, as once, few or many counts, or as a class when the clone is expanded.

clone_size	v_call	j_call	d_call	cdr3_nt	cdr3_aa
-	TRBV30	TRBJ2-4	-	TGTGCCTGGAGTGGGTGGGCGTCCAAAAACATTCAGTACTTC	CAWSGWASKNIQYF
-	TRBV6-6	TRBJ1-5	-	TGTGCCAGCAGTTACTCGGCAGTCTATCAGCCCCAGCATTTT	CASSYSAVYQPQHF
few	TRBV15	TRBJ2-1	-	TGTGCCACCAGCAGAGATATGAGCAATGAGCAGTTCTTC	CATSRDMSNEQFF
-	TRBV5-1	TRBJ2-5	TRBD2	TGCGCCAGCAGCTTGTTGGCCCTAGCGGGGGGGGCCGGTCGAGAGACCCAGTACTTC	CASSLLALAGGAGRETQYF
-	TRBV19	TRBJ1-2	-	TGTGCCAGTAGTATGTCAAACCTCTATGGCTACACCTTC	CASSMSNLYGYTF
-	TRBV5-6	TRBJ1-6	-	TGTGCCAGCACCTTCGCGCTCAATTCACCCCTCCACTTT	CASTFALNSPLHF
once	TRBV4-1	TRBJ2-7	-	TGCGCCAGCAGCCAAATACAGGGAGACGAGCAGTACTTC	CASSQIQGDEQYF
-	TRBV6-1	TRBJ2-6	-	TGTGCCAGCAGTGGACACAGGGCTGGGGCCAACGTCCTGACTTTC	CASSGHRAGANVLTF
-	TRBV5-1	TRBJ2-3	TRBD1	TGCGCCAGCACCCCCTGGGTAGGGGGCGGCACAGATACGCAGTATTTT	CASTPWVGGGTDTQYF
-	TRBV25-1	TRBJ2-3	-	TGTGCCAGCAGTGAAACAGATACGCAGTATTTT	CASSETDTQYF
few	TRBV11-2	TRBJ1-6	TRBD1	TGTGCCAGCAGCTACCAAACCGGGACAGGGAGGTCACCCCTCCACTTT	CASSYQTGTGRSPLHF
many	TRBV7-9	TRBJ2-3	TRBD2	TGTGCCAGCAGCTCTAGGGGACTAGCGGGATTTATCACAGATACGCAGTATTTT	CASSSRGLAGFITDTQYF
-	TRBV9	TRBJ1-1	TRBD1	TGTGCCAGCAGCGTAGCTACGAGGGGGCAGAGCACTGAAGCTTTCTTT	CASSVATRGQSTEAFF
-	TRBV7-9	TRBJ1-1	-	TGTGCCAGCAGCCCGCGGCAGTTGAACACTGAAGCTTTCTTT	CASSPRQLNTEAFF
-	TRBV5-1	TRBJ1-2	-	TGCGCCAGCAGCTTGGGGACGACGGGCTATGGCTACACCTTC	CASSLGTTGYGYTF
-	TRBV23-1	TRBJ2-3	-	TGCGCCAGCGGCCGGGACACGGTTTGCGGTACACAGTATTTT	CASGRDTVCGTQYF
few	TRBV6-5	TRBJ1-6	-	TGTGCCAGCGGTTTGGCAGGGAACTCACCCCTCCACTTT	CASGLAGNSPLHF